This entry lists 27 T cell receptor beta chains sequenced from one sample in a study of T-cell reconstitution after alpha-beta-depleted transplantation in children (dated by TCRdb to the mid-2010s). The method behind the library was PCR. TCRdb shows the sequencer as Illumina HiSeq 2500. TCR libraries were prepared with molecular barcoding, using unique molecular identifiers to normalize TCRbeta repertoire quantification. The public sequencing data were trimmed at Q25 with fastp and processed into clonotypes with MiXCR by TCRdb, which kept only in-frame beta chains. Under each unique CDR3 protein, matching rows form one entry showing the most common genes and DNA. This sample lists about 110,000 distinct CDR3 sequences; about a tenth were detected once. Approximately 7.6% of the sample comes from the top ten. Sample: PBMCs from the stem cell graft donor, taken from the stem cell graft. All receptors derive from a human donor who donated a stem cell graft to a child with acute lymphoblastic leukemia.

This clonotype was observed at least ten times. This rearrangement joins TRBV5-1 to TRBJ2-7, with D possibly matching TRBD1 (5 bases). Looked up from germline, CDR1 is SGHRS and CDR2 is YFSETQ. Trimming pared 1 base from V and 3 bases from J, leaving 20 bases between. CDR3 length: 17 amino acids. The chain's CDR3 is CASSLYPTGTADYEQYF. In DNA, the CDR3 is TGCGCCAGCAGCTTGTACCCAACAGGCACCGCGGACTACGAGCAGTACTTC.

This clonotype was detected a few times. The chain recombines TRBV6-1 with TRBJ1-4, with D possibly matching TRBD1 (5 bases). The CDR3 has 16 amino acids. In germline, CDR1 is MNHNS, CDR2 SASEGT. Trimming took off 5 bases at V and 5 bases at J, with 18 bases between the two ends. The CDR3 spells CASSRTQGGGNEKLFF. The CDR3 DNA reads TGTGCCAGCAGTCGGACCCAGGGAGGAGGGAATGAAAAACTGTTTTTT.

This clonotype was observed many times. The V and J genes are TRBV12-3 or TRBV12-4 and TRBJ1-4; the D is unclear. V lost 4 bases and J lost 12, with 9 bases in between. The CDR3 has 11 residues. CDR3 sequence reads: CASSSQWELFF. The CDR3 bases are TGTGCCAGCAGTTCACAGTGGGAACTGTTTTTT.

This clonotype has ten or more counts. The J gene is TRBJ2-3, the V gene TRBV10-3; maybe TRBD1 (5 bases). The V and J ends lost 5 bases and 0 bases respectively, with 12 bases between them. The germline V gene encodes CDR1 ENHRY and CDR2 SYGVKD. The CDR3 loop spans 15 amino acids. CDR3 loop: CAISYDSSSTDTQYF. CDR3 coding DNA: TGTGCCATCAGTTACGACAGTTCTAGCACAGATACGCAGTATTTT.

In this sample, this clonotype turned up many times. The chain combines TRBV7-9 with TRBJ1-4; 8 bases match TRBD1. With 6 bases clipped from V and 5 bases from J, the junction kept 5 bases outside the gene matches. The CDR3 consists of 14 residues. The germline V gene encodes CDR1 SEHNR and CDR2 FQNEAQ (reference sequence). CDR3 in amino acids: CASSSDRENEKLFF. The CDR3 nucleotides read TGTGCCAGCAGTTCGGACAGGGAGAATGAAAAACTGTTTTTT.

This clonotype was picked up many times. This rearrangement joins TRBV20-1 to TRBJ2-7; 12 bases align to TRBD1. V gave up 4 bases and J gave up 3 bases; unmatched junction bases: 7. CDR3 length: 15 residues. The germline V gene encodes CDR1 DFQATT and CDR2 SNEGSKA (reference sequence). CDR3 bases: TGCAGTGCTAACCGGGACAGGGGGCCTGACTACGAGCAGTACTTC. Its protein product is CSANRDRGPDYEQYF.

This clonotype has a count of ten or more. V gene TRBV29-1 combines with J gene TRBJ2-4, with D unclear. V lost 4 bases to trimming and J lost 0 bases, with 7 bases between them. The CDR3 spans 13 residues. Germline CDR1 and CDR2: SQVTM and ANQGSEA. This CDR3 reads CSVVAIAKNIQYF. The CDR3 DNA reads TGCAGCGTTGTTGCGATAGCCAAAAACATTCAGTACTTC.

This clonotype was observed at least ten times. The chain uses TRBV7-2 and TRBJ2-4; 9 nucleotides align to TRBD1. The CDR3 extends over 15 amino acids. Germline CDR1 is SGHTA and CDR2 is FQGNSA. V lost 5 bases to trimming and J lost 8 bases; unmatched junction nucleotides: 10. CDR3 residues: CASSPTQGAVDIQYF. The CDR3 DNA reads as TGTGCCAGCAGCCCTACACAGGGGGCGGTGGACATTCAGTACTTC. The full variable domain, with the rest looked up from reference TRBV7-2 and TRBJ2-4, is GAGVSQSPSNKVTEKGKDVELRCDPISGHTALYWYRQSLGQGLEFLIYFQGNSAPDKSGLPSDRFSAERTGGSVSTLTIQRTQQEDSAVYLCASSPTQGAVDIQYFGAGTRLSVL.

In this sample, this clonotype turned up many times. The chain couples TRBV6-1 to TRBJ1-2; a weak D match, TRBD1 (6 bases). Trimming took off 5 bases at V and 4 bases at J, with 14 bases between the two ends. The length of the CDR3 is 14 residues. The V gene's germline CDR1 is MNHNS and CDR2 SASEGT. The CDR3 nucleotides are TGTGCCAGCAGTCGGGACAATTCCCCCTATGGCTACACCTTC. Amino acid sequence: CASSRDNSPYGYTF.

In regard to this clonotype: This sequence may be a read error, since a much larger clone differs from it by one base. The chain carries TRBV20-1 and TRBJ2-5; D is tentatively TRBD1 or TRBD2 (5 bases each). The CDR3 has 15 amino acids. Germline lookup yields CDR1 DFQATT and CDR2 SNEGSKA (reference sequence). The CDR3 protein is CSARDLRGADETKYF. The DNA for the CDR3 is TGCAGTGCTAGAGATCTAAGAGGGGCAGATGAGACCAAGTACTTC.

This clonotype was recorded many times. The genes are TRBV29-1 and TRBJ2-6; 14 nucleotides align to TRBD2. This CDR3 is 17 amino acids long. J was trimmed by 1 base and V by 6 bases; bases with no gene match: 5. Germline-derived CDR1 and CDR2 are SQVTM and ANQGSEA. Written as DNA, the CDR3 is TGCAGCGTCACAGGGACTAGCGGGAGTTCTGGGGCCAACGTCCTGACTTTC. This encodes CSVTGTSGSSGANVLTF.

At least ten counts were recorded for this clonotype. The chain's CDR3 is CASSLDRASYNEQFF. CDR3 coding DNA: TGTGCCAGCAGCCTAGACAGAGCCTCCTACAATGAGCAGTTCTTC. J is TRBJ2-1 and V is TRBV6-1; maybe TRBD1 (5 bases). Germline values: CDR1 MNHNS, CDR2 SASEGT. The CDR3 contains 15 residues. The V and J ends lost 6 bases and 0 bases respectively, with 12 bases between them.

This clonotype was found many times. V is TRBV20-1 and J is TRBJ1-1, with 7 bases identical to TRBD1. The CDR3 sequence is 11 residues long. J gave up 5 bases and V 8 bases, and 5 bases lay outside the gene matches. Germline V lookup: CDR1 DFQATT, CDR2 SNEGSKA (reference sequence). CDR3 DNA sequence: TGCAGTTTAAACAGGGGTACTGAAGCTTTCTTT. It encodes CSLNRGTEAFF.

This clonotype has just a few counts. The germline gene is not matched at one end of the junction; a read error may be the cause. This chain connects TRBV29-1 to TRBJ2-6; D might be TRBD2 (6 bases). CDR1 is SQVTM, CDR2 ANQGSEA, per germline. The CDR3 sequence is 13 residues long. The DNA of the CDR3 is TGCAGCGCCAGGGACTCTGGGGCCAACGGCCTGACTTTC. The encoded protein is CSARDSGANGLTF.

The chain has TRBV12-3 or TRBV12-4 and TRBJ2-5; possibly TRBD1 or TRBD2 for D (5 bases each). This CDR3 contains 14 residues. The V end was cut by 5 bases, the J end by 1 base, with 11 bases between. CDR3 sequence reads: CASSVGPSQETQYF. CDR3 nucleotide sequence: TGTGCCAGCAGTGTGGGACCGAGCCAAGAGACCCAGTACTTC.

This clonotype was counted ten times or more. The rearrangement links TRBV12-3 or TRBV12-4 to TRBJ1-5; D is unclear. Trimming cost V 8 bases and J 0 bases, with 11 bases left between them. CDR3 length: 14 amino acids. The CDR3 region is CASCPFNSNQPQHF. CDR3 bases: TGTGCCAGCTGTCCCTTTAATAGCAATCAGCCCCAGCATTTT.

This clonotype was seen repeatedly, ten times or more. The chain has TRBV6-5 and TRBJ2-3; 10 bases are a match to TRBD2. Trimming at V came to 2 bases and at J to 3 bases, leaving 5 bases not matched to a gene. CDR1 and CDR2 (germline): MNHEY, SVGAGI. This CDR3 has 16 residues. The CDR3 loop reads CASSYLSGRLTDTQYF. The CDR3 DNA reads as TGTGCCAGCAGTTACCTTAGCGGGAGGTTGACAGATACGCAGTATTTT.

This clonotype was detected many times. This chain links TRBV7-9 with TRBJ2-5; possibly TRBD1 for D (6 bases). In germline, CDR1 is SEHNR, CDR2 FQNEAQ (reference sequence). The CDR3 sequence is 16 residues long. The germline V and J ends were trimmed by 8 bases and 1 base, with 20 bases remaining between them. In nucleotides, the CDR3 is TGTGCCAGCCTACCCCGGGACAAAATTTTCCAAGAGACCCAGTACTTC. It encodes CASLPRDKIFQETQYF.

This clonotype was seen repeatedly, ten times or more. The chain links TRBV5-1 to TRBJ2-1, with 7 positions matching TRBD2. Germline V gene lookup returns CDR1 SGHRS and CDR2 YFSETQ. V dropped 1 base and J dropped 6; count of bases not matched to a gene: 7. The CDR3 runs to 15 residues. This CDR3 is CASSLRAGVSNEQFF. The CDR3 DNA reads as TGCGCCAGCAGCTTGAGGGCGGGAGTTTCCAATGAGCAGTTCTTC.

This clonotype came up many times. This rearrangement joins TRBV6-1 to TRBJ2-3; TRBD2 agrees at 7 bases. With V trimmed by 4 bases and J by 0 bases, 4 bases remained unmatched. The CDR3 contains 15 residues. Germline CDR1 MNHNS, CDR2 SASEGT. CDR3 loop: CASSALAVSTDTQYF. The CDR3 coding sequence is TGTGCCAGCAGTGCGCTAGCGGTGAGCACAGATACGCAGTATTTT.

As regards this clonotype: The junction and the germline gene differ at one end; a read error may be behind it. The chain recombines TRBV4-2 with TRBJ2-1; D is unclear. The CDR3 consists of 14 residues. Germline V gives CDR1 LGHNA, CDR2 YNFKEQ. In DNA, the CDR3 is TGTGCCAGCAGCCCCTGGCGCCAGAGCTCCCCGTGGGTCTTC. This codes for CASSPWRQSSPWVF.

The rearrangement uses TRBV28 and TRBJ2-1; 8 bases fit TRBD1. This CDR3 has 15 residues. V lost 2 bases and J lost 7; bases outside the gene matches: 7. In germline, CDR1 is MDHEN, CDR2 SYDVKM. CDR3 sequence (DNA): TGTGCCAGCAGTTTAGGCAGGGGGCGGAATAATGAGCAGTTCTTC. The encoded protein is CASSLGRGRNNEQFF.

This clonotype has ten or more counts. The chain recombines TRBV5-1 with TRBJ2-7; TRBD1 matches at 8 bases. The CDR3 runs 16 residues. CDR1 SGHRS and CDR2 YFSETQ come from the germline V gene. V lost 4 bases, J lost 3 bases, and 12 bases stayed unmatched. The CDR3 protein is CASSQYPDRADYEQYF. CDR3 in DNA: TGCGCCAGCAGCCAGTACCCGGACAGGGCGGACTACGAGCAGTACTTC.

This clonotype turned up a few times. The chain employs TRBV11-2 and TRBJ2-5; the D is unclear. Germline values: CDR1 SGHAT, CDR2 FQNNGV. V was trimmed by 4 bases and J by 5 bases, leaving 8 bases between them. The CDR3 runs to 12 residues. The CDR3: CASSWAAETQYF. In DNA form, the CDR3 reads TGTGCCAGCAGCTGGGCGGCGGAGACCCAGTACTTC.

This clonotype has at least ten counts. The J gene is TRBJ2-3, the V gene TRBV5-1; 10 nucleotides align to TRBD2. Germline V lookup: CDR1 SGHRS, CDR2 YFSETQ. Germline trimming cut 0 bases from V and 5 bases from J; bases unmatched to any gene: 6. The CDR3 has 16 amino acids. CDR3 nucleotide sequence: TGCGCCAGCAGCTTGGGACTAGCGGGTACGGGAGATACGCAGTATTTT. This translates into CASSLGLAGTGDTQYF.

Many counts were recorded for this clonotype. The J gene is TRBJ2-4, the V gene TRBV5-6; D remains unclear. Germline V gene data show CDR1 as SGHDT and CDR2 as YYEEEE. The CDR3 is made up of 15 amino acids. Between the trimmed V and J ends, which lost 2 bases and 0 bases, there was a span of 9 bases. The DNA for the CDR3 is TGTGCCAGCAGCTTAGTGGGTATAGCCAAAAACATTCAGTACTTC. Protein sequence: CASSLVGIAKNIQYF.

The chain couples TRBV30 to TRBJ1-6, with D unresolved. The germline V gene encodes CDR1 GTSNPN and CDR2 SVGIG (reference sequence). The CDR3 is 14 residues long. Trimming cost V 1 base and J 2 bases, with 6 bases left between them. In DNA, the CDR3 is TGTGCCTGGAGTGACCCACCCTATAATTCACCCCTCCACTTT. Amino acid sequence: CAWSDPPYNSPLHF.